This TCR beta chain is from a study of cytomegalovirus exposure and HLA in healthy donors. Background on the study: Out of roughly 170 million T cells, an earlier analysis found fewer than 140 million unique TCR beta sequences in total.

Germline-derived CDR1 and CDR2 are ENHRY and SYGVKD. CDR3 length equals 13 residues. Trimming removed 10 bases from V and 3 bases from J, with 13 bases in between. PCR amplification relied on 60 Vbeta primers (plus 13 Jbeta primers). Using immunoSEQ multiplex PCR, the repertoire was profiled, and TCRdb retains in-frame clones only, with some absent. The profile shows 150,000 to 200,000 clones, around 90% of them singletons. V and J are TRBV10-3 and TRBJ1-5, with a tentative D call TRBD1 (5 bases). The sequencing sample was made of PBMCs. The TCR originated in a boy aged 2 to 10 in good health and CMV-seronegative. CDR3 nucleotides: TGTGCCACCTGGGGCGGAATCAATCAGCCCCAGCATTTT. Its protein product is CATWGGINQPQHF.